This is a list of T cell receptor beta chains from one sample in a study of blood T cell repertoires in COVID-19. Repertoires were generated with immunoSEQ multiplex PCR, while TCRdb's copy carries only in-frame clones and drops some. Found here are some 490,000 clones, approximately 90% of them singletons; the top ten hold more than 7.5%. The material sequenced was PBMCs or T cells enriched from blood (not recorded which). These receptors all come from a woman between 55 and 75 years old who had recovered from COVID-19. CDR3s include the opening cysteine and the closing phenylalanine or tryptophan. D genes are given only for firm matches. Rows give clone size only sometimes, using once, few, many, or a class for an expanded clone.

TRBD1	-	TRBJ2-5	TRBV19	TGTGCCAGTAGTATTTTCCCCACGACAGGGGGGGAGACCCAGTACTTC	CASSIFPTTGGETQYF
-	-	TRBJ1-2	TRBV7-9	TGTGCCAGCAGCTCGTCGTCGAGGAACTATGGCTACACCTTC	CASSSSSRNYGYTF
TRBD1	-	TRBJ2-3	TRBV2	TGTGCCAGCAGCACAGGGGGCTTCACAGATACGCAGTATTTT	CASSTGGFTDTQYF
-	-	TRBJ1-6	TRBV28	TGTGCCAGCAGTCTACTACCCCTCCACTTT	CASSLLPLHF
TRBD1	once	TRBJ2-5	TRBV24-1	TGTGCCACCAGTGATTTAGGGGACAGGGGGGGGACCCAGTACTTC	CATSDLGDRGGTQYF
TRBD2	once	TRBJ2-7	TRBV7-8	TGTGCCAGCAGCCACCCTGGGGGGGGCGAGCAGTACTTC	CASSHPGGGEQYF
-	-	TRBJ1-1	TRBV19	TGTGCCAGTAGGCGCTCCGGGGGCACTGAAGCTTTCTTT	CASRRSGGTEAFF
TRBD2	-	TRBJ2-3	TRBV4-1	TGCGCCAGCAGCCAAGTGGAGCGGGGGGGCACAGATACGCAGTATTTT	CASSQVERGGTDTQYF
-	-	TRBJ1-2	TRBV6-2/TRBV6-3	TGTGCCAGCAGTTACTCGAGCGGTGGCTACACCTTC	CASSYSSGGYTF
-	-	TRBJ1-2	TRBV6-4	TGTGCCAGCAGTCGGACAGCCAACTATGGCTACACCTTC	CASSRTANYGYTF
TRBD2	-	TRBJ2-1	TRBV5-4	TGTGCCAGCAGCTTTGGGGTTAGCGGGGGCCTCTACAATGAGCAGTTCTTC	CASSFGVSGGLYNEQFF
TRBD1	once	TRBJ2-1	TRBV4-1	TGCGCCAGCAGCCACCGCAGGGGGCGCCACAATGAGCAGTTCTTC	CASSHRRGRHNEQFF
TRBD1	-	TRBJ2-3	TRBV11-2	TGTGCCAGCAGCCTAACCGGGACAGTCACAGATACGCAGTATTTT	CASSLTGTVTDTQYF
-	-	TRBJ1-2	TRBV6-5	TGTGCCAGCAGTTACGGGCAGGGGAGTAGCTATGGCTACACCTTC	CASSYGQGSSYGYTF
TRBD2	-	TRBJ2-2	TRBV18	TGTGCCAGCTCACAATCGGGGGGAACGAACACCGGGGAGCTGTTTTTT	CASSQSGGTNTGELFF
-	-	TRBJ2-6	TRBV4-2	TGTGCCAGCAGCCAAGATCCCGCGTATATCGGGTCTGGGGCCAACGTCCTGACTTTC	CASSQDPAYIGSGANVLTF
TRBD1	-	TRBJ1-6	TRBV18	TGTGCCAGCTCACCCGAGGGGGCCCTAAATTCACCCCTCCACTTT	CASSPEGALNSPLHF
-	-	TRBJ2-3	TRBV6-6	TGTGCCAGCAGTTACTCGAGATCGGGGATCTCAGATACGCAGTATTTT	CASSYSRSGISDTQYF
TRBD1	many	TRBJ2-2	TRBV27	TGTGCCAGCAGCCCAACCTCTACAGGGGTGGTGGCCGGGGAGCTGTTTTTT	CASSPTSTGVVAGELFF
-	-	TRBJ2-2	TRBV18	TGTGCCAGCTCACCCGAAACAGGGTCCGGGGAGCTGTTTTTT	CASSPETGSGELFF
-	-	TRBJ1-6	TRBV5-1	TGCGCCAGCAGCTTGGTTGGGGCCAATTCACCCCTCCACTTT	CASSLVGANSPLHF
TRBD1	-	TRBJ1-3	TRBV19	TGTGCCAGTAGTATCAACTCCCGACAGGGGGCAGGAGGAAACACCATATATTTT	CASSINSRQGAGGNTIYF
TRBD1	-	TRBJ2-1	TRBV2	TGTGCCAGCAGGGGGGACAGCTCCTACAATGAGCAGTTCTTC	CASRGDSSYNEQFF
-	-	TRBJ2-2	TRBV19	TGTGCCAGTACTGCAGGGGCGAACACCGGGGAGCTGTTTTTT	CASTAGANTGELFF
TRBD1	-	TRBJ2-7	TRBV7-2	TGTGCCAGCAGCCTTAAGGGACAGGGAGTCTACGAGCAGTACTTC	CASSLKGQGVYEQYF
TRBD1	-	TRBJ1-2	TRBV5-1	TGCGCCAGCAGCGCAGACAGGGAGCTGATCGCTGGCTACACCTTC	CASSADRELIAGYTF
-	-	TRBJ2-7	TRBV7-9	TGTGCCAGCAGCTTAGATAACGGTCCGTACGAGCAGTACTTC	CASSLDNGPYEQYF
-	-	TRBJ1-2	TRBV15	TGTGCCACCAGCAGAGATCTCTCAGGGGCGGGGGACTATGGCTACACCTTC	CATSRDLSGAGDYGYTF
TRBD1	-	TRBJ1-1	TRBV5-1	TGCGCCAGCACCTTGGGGGCAGGGGGAGCTGAAGCTTTCTTT	CASTLGAGGAEAFF